Following are 9 T cell receptor beta chains from one sample sequenced in a study of T cell responses to AZD1222 COVID-19 vaccine. Sequenced by immunoSEQ multiplex PCR; TCRdb stores in-frame clones only, minus some. The repertoire holds about 120,000 clones, with 75% to 90% as singletons. The sequencing here drew on peripheral blood, taken on day 0 of AZD1222 vaccination. These receptors all come from an adult in good health.

The rearrangement links TRBV6-2 or TRBV6-3 to TRBJ2-1; no clear D gene. The germline CDR1 and CDR2 sequences are MNHEY and SVGEGT. There are 11 residues in the CDR3. The germline V and J ends were trimmed by 2 bases and 8 bases, with 4 bases remaining between them. Written as DNA, the CDR3 is TGTGCCAGCAGTTACACCTATGAGCAGTTCTTC. Translation: CASSYTYEQFF.

This chain joins TRBV14 and TRBJ2-1; unclear D gene. V lost 4 bases, J lost 7 bases, and 17 bases lay in between. There are 15 residues in the CDR3. The germline CDR1 and CDR2 sequences are SGHDN and FVKESK. This CDR3 is CASSPFLGPGNEQFF. The CDR3 DNA sequence: TGTGCCAGCAGCCCCTTTCTCGGGCCTGGGAATGAGCAGTTCTTC. Filled out from reference TRBV14 and TRBJ2-1, the complete variable domain reads EAGVTQFPSHSVIEKGQTVTLRCDPISGHDNLYWYRRVMGKEIKFLLHFVKESKQDESGMPNNRFLAERTGGTYSTLKVQPAELEDSGVYFCASSPFLGPGNEQFFGPGTRLTVL.

The CDR3 nucleotides read TGTGCCATCAGAGCCGGGACCGTTGGGAACACTGAAGCTTTCTTT. This codes for CAIRAGTVGNTEAFF. The rearrangement joins TRBV10-3 to TRBJ1-1, with D perhaps matching TRBD1 (5 bases). Trimming left V 6 bases short and J 1 base short, with 15 bases between. CDR3 length: 15 residues. Germline loops: CDR1 ENHRY, CDR2 SYGVKD.

This rearrangement joins TRBV28 to TRBJ2-2; 10 bases align to TRBD1. CDR3 length equals 17 residues. Per germline, CDR1 MDHEN and CDR2 SYDVKM. J was trimmed by 5 bases and V by 2 bases; bases with no gene match: 8. This CDR3 is CASSLPRQGARTGELFF. CDR3 nucleotide sequence: TGTGCCAGCAGTTTACCCAGACAGGGGGCGCGGACCGGGGAGCTGTTTTTT.

The chain uses TRBV2 and TRBJ1-1, with no clear D. The V gene's germline CDR1 is SNHLY and CDR2 FYNNEI. The CDR3 has 11 residues. With 4 bases removed from V and 4 bases from J, the gap between germline ends came to 4 bases. The CDR3 DNA reads as TGTGCCAGCAGTGCCCCCACTGAAGCTTTCTTT. Amino acid sequence: CASSAPTEAFF. The whole variable domain, filled in from reference TRBV2 and TRBJ1-1, reads EPEVTQTPSHQVTQMGQEVILRCVPISNHLYFYWYRQILGQKVEFLVSFYNNEISEKSEIFDDQFSVERPDGSNFTLKIRSTKLEDSAMYFCASSAPTEAFFGQGTRLTVV.

The chain links TRBV7-6 to TRBJ1-5; 9 bases map to TRBD1. Germline CDR1 SGHVS, CDR2 FNYEAQ. The V and J ends lost 5 bases and 3 bases, in that order; junction bases with no gene match: 11. This CDR3 has 17 residues. The CDR3 coding sequence is TGTGCCAGCAGCCCAGAGCGGACAGGGGCCTCCAATCAGCCCCAGCATTTT. It specifies CASSPERTGASNQPQHF.

This chain connects TRBV18 to TRBJ1-2; perhaps TRBD1 as D (6 bases). Germline CDR1 is KGHSH and CDR2 is LQKENI. Trimming shortened V by 6 bases and J by 2 bases, and 19 bases separated the two germline ends. The CDR3 length is 16 residues. This chain's CDR3 is CASSPGTPTQNYGYTF. Written as DNA, the CDR3 is TGTGCCAGCTCGCCAGGGACACCTACTCAAAACTATGGCTACACCTTC.

This chain connects TRBV5-6 to TRBJ1-5; 7 positions match TRBD1. The germline gives CDR1 SGHDT, CDR2 YYEEEE. V gave up 2 bases and J gave up 7 bases; unmatched junction bases: 12. This CDR3 has 16 residues. CDR3 DNA sequence: TGTGCCAGCAGCTTCTGGACAGGAGAGGGTGGACAGCCCCAGCATTTT. It specifies CASSFWTGEGGQPQHF.

This clone has more than one count but fewer than ten. This rearrangement joins TRBV4-1 to TRBJ2-7, with 7 bases matching TRBD1. After removal of 4 bases from V and 3 bases from J, the junction contained 9 bases not matched to a gene. CDR1 is MGHRA, CDR2 YSYEKL, per germline. The CDR3 is made up of 15 amino acids. The CDR3 region has the DNA TGCGCCAGCAGCCTTTCCGAAGGGGGCGGCTACGAGCAGTACTTC. Encoded protein: CASSLSEGGGYEQYF.